In its sample, the clone carrying this TCR beta chain was seen many times. This sample was included in a study of early T cells in non-severe SARS-CoV-2 infection. Germline assignment: CDR1 MNHNY and CDR2 SVGAGI (reference sequence). Trimming took off 0 bases at V and 3 bases at J, with 6 bases between the two ends. This CDR3 region has 13 residues. TCRdb reanalysed the 5' RACE reads using MiXCR and keeps one entry per CDR3 protein. The repertoire holds roughly 64,000 distinct CDR3 sequences, with 11% as singletons. V usage is TRBV6-6 and J usage is TRBJ2-7, with D uncertain. This sequence was found in an adult who was a healthcare worker with PCR-confirmed SARS-CoV-2 infection or an uninfected control (not recorded which). Sequencing was performed on whole blood, taken at baseline. The CDR3 DNA is TGTGCCAGCAGTTACTCAAGGGTCTACGAGCAGTACTTC. Translated, it gives CASSYSRVYEQYF.